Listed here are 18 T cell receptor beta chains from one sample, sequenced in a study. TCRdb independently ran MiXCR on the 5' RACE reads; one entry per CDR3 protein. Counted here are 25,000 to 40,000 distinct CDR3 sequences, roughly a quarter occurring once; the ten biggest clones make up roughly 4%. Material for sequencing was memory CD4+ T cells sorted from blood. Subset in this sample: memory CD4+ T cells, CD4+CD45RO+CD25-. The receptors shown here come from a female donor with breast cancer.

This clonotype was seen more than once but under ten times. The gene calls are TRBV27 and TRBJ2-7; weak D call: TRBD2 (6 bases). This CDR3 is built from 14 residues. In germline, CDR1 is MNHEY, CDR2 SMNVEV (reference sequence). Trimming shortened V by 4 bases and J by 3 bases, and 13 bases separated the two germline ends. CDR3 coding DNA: TGTGCCAGCAGTTCCCTAGCGAGTATCTACGAGCAGTACTTC. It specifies CASSSLASIYEQYF.

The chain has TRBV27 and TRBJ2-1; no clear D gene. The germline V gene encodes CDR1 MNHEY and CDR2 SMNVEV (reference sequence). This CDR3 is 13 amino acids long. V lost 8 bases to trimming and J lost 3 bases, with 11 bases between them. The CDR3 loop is CASGSRNYNEQFF. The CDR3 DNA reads TGTGCCAGCGGTTCCAGAAACTACAATGAGCAGTTCTTC.

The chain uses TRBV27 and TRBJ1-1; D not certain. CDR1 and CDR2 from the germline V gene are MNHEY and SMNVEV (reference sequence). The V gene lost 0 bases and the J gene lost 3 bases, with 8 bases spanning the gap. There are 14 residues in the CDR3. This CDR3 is CASSLSPRYTEAFF. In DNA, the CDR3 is TGTGCCAGCAGTTTATCCCCCCGTTACACTGAAGCTTTCTTT.

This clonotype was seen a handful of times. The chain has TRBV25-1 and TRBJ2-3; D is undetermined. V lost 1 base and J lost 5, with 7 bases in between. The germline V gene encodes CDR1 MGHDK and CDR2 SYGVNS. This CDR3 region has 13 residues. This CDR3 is CASSEWIRDTQYF. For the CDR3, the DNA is TGTGCCAGCAGTGAATGGATCCGAGATACGCAGTATTTT. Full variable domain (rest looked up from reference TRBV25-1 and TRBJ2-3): EADIYQTPRYLVIGTGKKITLECSQTMGHDKMYWYQQDPGMELHLIHYSYGVNSTEKGDLSSESTVSRIRTEHFPLTLESARPSHTSQYLCASSEWIRDTQYFGPGTRLTVL.

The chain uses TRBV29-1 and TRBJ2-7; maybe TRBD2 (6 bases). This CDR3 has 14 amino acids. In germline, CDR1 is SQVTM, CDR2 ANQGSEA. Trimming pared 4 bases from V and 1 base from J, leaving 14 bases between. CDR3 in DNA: TGCAGCGTTGGGGACTCATCGACTTCCTACGAGCAGTACTTC. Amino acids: CSVGDSSTSYEQYF.

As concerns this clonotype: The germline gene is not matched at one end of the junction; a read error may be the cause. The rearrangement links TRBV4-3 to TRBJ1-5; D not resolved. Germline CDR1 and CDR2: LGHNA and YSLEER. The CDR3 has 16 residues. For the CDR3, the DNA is TGCACCAGCAGCCAAGATCTGGCGGATAGCAATCAGCCCCAGCATTTT. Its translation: CTSSQDLADSNQPQHF.

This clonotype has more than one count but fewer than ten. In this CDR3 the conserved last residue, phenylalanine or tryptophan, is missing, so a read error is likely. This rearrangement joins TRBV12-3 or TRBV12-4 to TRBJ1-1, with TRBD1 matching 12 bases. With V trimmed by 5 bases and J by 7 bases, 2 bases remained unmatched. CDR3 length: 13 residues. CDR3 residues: CASSGTGGREAFL. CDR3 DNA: TGTGCCAGCAGTGGGACAGGGGGCCGTGAAGCTTTCTTG.

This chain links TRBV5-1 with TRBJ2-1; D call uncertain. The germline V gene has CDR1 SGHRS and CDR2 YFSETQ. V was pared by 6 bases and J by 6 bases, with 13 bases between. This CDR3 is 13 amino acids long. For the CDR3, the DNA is TGCGCCAGCACGGCAGAGGAGATCAATGAGCAGTTCTTC. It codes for CASTAEEINEQFF.

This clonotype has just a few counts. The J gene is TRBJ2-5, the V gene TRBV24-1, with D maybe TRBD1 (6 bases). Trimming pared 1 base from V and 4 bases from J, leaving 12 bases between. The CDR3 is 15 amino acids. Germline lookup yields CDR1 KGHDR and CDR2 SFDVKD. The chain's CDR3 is CATSDFGSGVETQYF. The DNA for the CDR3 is TGTGCCACCAGTGATTTCGGTTCAGGGGTAGAGACCCAGTACTTC.

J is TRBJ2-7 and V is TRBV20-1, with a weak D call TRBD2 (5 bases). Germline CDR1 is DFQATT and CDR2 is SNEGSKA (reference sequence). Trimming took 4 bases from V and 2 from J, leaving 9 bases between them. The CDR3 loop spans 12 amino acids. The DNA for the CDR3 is TGCAGTGCTACCGACGGGACCTACGAGCAGTACTTC. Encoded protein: CSATDGTYEQYF.

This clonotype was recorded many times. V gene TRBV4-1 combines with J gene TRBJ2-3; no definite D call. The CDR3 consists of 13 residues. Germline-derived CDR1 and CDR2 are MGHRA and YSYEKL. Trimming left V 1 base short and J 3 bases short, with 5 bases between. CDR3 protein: CASSQGRTDTQYF. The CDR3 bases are TGCGCCAGCAGCCAAGGAAGGACAGATACGCAGTATTTT.

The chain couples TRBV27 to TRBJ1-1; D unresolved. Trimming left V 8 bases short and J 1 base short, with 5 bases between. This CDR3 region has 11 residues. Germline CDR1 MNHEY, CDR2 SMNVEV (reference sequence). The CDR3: CASGTNTEAFF. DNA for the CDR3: TGTGCCAGCGGCACGAACACTGAAGCTTTCTTT.

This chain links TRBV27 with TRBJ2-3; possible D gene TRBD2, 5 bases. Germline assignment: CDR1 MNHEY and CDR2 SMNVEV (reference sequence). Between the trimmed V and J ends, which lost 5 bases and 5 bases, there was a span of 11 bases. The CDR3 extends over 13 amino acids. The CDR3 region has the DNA TGTGCCAGCAGTCATAAACGGGGAGATACGCAGTATTTT. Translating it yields CASSHKRGDTQYF.

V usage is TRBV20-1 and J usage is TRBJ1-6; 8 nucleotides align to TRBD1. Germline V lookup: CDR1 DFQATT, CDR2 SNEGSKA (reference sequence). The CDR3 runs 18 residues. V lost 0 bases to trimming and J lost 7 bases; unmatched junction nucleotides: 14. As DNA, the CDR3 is TGCAGTGCTAGAGATCGAACTTCAGGGGGCGAGTTCAATTCACCCCTCCACTTT. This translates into CSARDRTSGGEFNSPLHF.

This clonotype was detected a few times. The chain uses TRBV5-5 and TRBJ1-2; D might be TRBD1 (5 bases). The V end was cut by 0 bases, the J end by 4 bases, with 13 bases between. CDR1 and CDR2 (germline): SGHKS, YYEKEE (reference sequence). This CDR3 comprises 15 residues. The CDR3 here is CASSLGPGRPYGYTF. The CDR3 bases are TGTGCCAGCAGCTTGGGCCCAGGGCGACCCTATGGCTACACCTTC.

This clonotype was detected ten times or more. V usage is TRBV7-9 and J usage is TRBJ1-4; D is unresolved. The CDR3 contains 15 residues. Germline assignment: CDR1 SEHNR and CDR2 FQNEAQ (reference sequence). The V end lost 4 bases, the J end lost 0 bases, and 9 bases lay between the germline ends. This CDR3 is CASSSRQTTNEKLFF. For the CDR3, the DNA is TGTGCCAGCAGCTCTCGCCAGACAACTAATGAAAAACTGTTTTTT.

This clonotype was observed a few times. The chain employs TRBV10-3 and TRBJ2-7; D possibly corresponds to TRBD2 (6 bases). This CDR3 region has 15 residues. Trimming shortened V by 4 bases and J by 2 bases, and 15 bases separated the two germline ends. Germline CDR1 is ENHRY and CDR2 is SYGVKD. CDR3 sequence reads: CAISGGRETPYEQYF. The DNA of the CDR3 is TGTGCCATCAGTGGTGGACGGGAGACACCCTACGAGCAGTACTTC.

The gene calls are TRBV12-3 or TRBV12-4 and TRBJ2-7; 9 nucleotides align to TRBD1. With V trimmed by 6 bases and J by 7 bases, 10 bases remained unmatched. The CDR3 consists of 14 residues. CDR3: CASRTGGAGKEQYF. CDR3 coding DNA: TGTGCCAGCAGAACAGGGGGCGCGGGTAAAGAGCAGTACTTC.